The 26 T cell receptor beta chains given below trace back to one sample, sequenced in a study of cytomegalovirus exposure and HLA in healthy donors. Primers included in the PCR were 60 Vbeta and 13 Jbeta primers. Assay used: immunoSEQ multiplex PCR; TCRdb lists only in-frame clones, some missing. The sample lists about 140,000 clones; 75% were seen once. Material: PBMCs. These receptor sequences come from a man between 18 and 29 years old in good health and CMV-seropositive.

The chain recombines TRBV5-1 with TRBJ2-2; 15 bases are shared with TRBD2. The V gene's germline CDR1 is SGHRS and CDR2 YFSETQ. The junction had 10 bases not matched to a gene; V was cut back by 5 bases and J by 5 bases. The CDR3 runs to 18 residues. This CDR3 reads CASSYGLAGGKKTGELFF. Here the CDR3 DNA reads TGCGCCAGCAGTTATGGACTAGCGGGAGGGAAGAAAACCGGGGAGCTGTTTTTT. Combining the CDR3 with reference TRBV5-1 and TRBJ2-2 gives the whole variable domain KAGVTQTPRYLIKTRGQQVTLSCSPISGHRSVSWYQQTPGQGLQFLFEYFSETQRNKGNFPGRFSGRQFSNSRSEMNVSTLELGDSALYLCASSYGLAGGKKTGELFFGEGSRLTVL.

The chain combines TRBV27 with TRBJ1-5; 7 nucleotides align to TRBD1. This CDR3 comprises 14 residues. Germline assignment: CDR1 MNHEY and CDR2 SMNVEV (reference sequence). V shed 3 bases and J 4 bases; nucleotides not matched to a gene: 3. The chain's CDR3 is CASSLTGINQPQHF. The CDR3 region has the DNA TGTGCCAGCAGTTTGACAGGGATTAATCAGCCCCAGCATTTT.

Turning to this clone: Other DNA sequences from this sample encode an identical CDR3 as well. The rearrangement uses TRBV6-5 and TRBJ1-2; 9 positions agree with TRBD1. Germline assignment: CDR1 MNHEY and CDR2 SVGAGI. With 5 bases clipped from V and 7 bases from J, the junction kept 11 bases outside the gene matches. The CDR3 spans 15 residues. CDR3 in amino acids: CASSRSTGGIRGYTF. DNA for the CDR3: TGTGCCAGCAGTCGATCTACAGGGGGCATACGTGGCTACACCTTC.

The CDR3 sequence: CAAGQGDSRDTQYF. CDR3 sequence (DNA): TGTGCCGCCGGACAGGGGGATTCGAGAGATACGCAGTATTTT. The chain has TRBV6-5 and TRBJ2-3; 10 positions agree with TRBD1. The CDR3 runs 14 residues. V was clipped by 11 bases and J by 5 bases; unmatched bases: 10. The germline gives CDR1 MNHEY, CDR2 SVGAGI.

The genes are TRBV6-5 and TRBJ1-2, with D possibly being TRBD1 (5 bases). Trimming removed 0 bases from V and 6 bases from J, with 8 bases in between. Germline CDR1 is MNHEY and CDR2 is SVGAGI. The CDR3 loop spans 13 amino acids. DNA for the CDR3: TGTGCCAGCAGTTACTCACGGGGGAATGGCTACACCTTC. Encoded protein: CASSYSRGNGYTF.

As concerns this clone: The sample holds other DNA sequences that translate to the same CDR3. The V and J genes are TRBV10-2 and TRBJ1-2, with 7 bases lining up with TRBD1. Unmatched junction bases numbered 4, after V lost 8 bases and J lost 4 bases. CDR3 length: 12 residues. CDR1 is WSHSY, CDR2 SAAADI, per germline. CDR3 coding DNA: TGCGCCAGCCGGGACAGCCGCTATGGCTACACCTTC. It codes for CASRDSRYGYTF.

The chain is built from TRBV18 and TRBJ2-1; TRBD2 matches at 10 bases. The CDR3 has 14 amino acids. Per germline, CDR1 KGHSH and CDR2 LQKENI. Trimming cost V 2 bases and J 7 bases; bases outside gene matches: 2. The CDR3 region is CASSPNSGGNEQFF. DNA of the CDR3: TGTGCCAGCTCACCAAATAGCGGGGGGAATGAGCAGTTCTTC.

The chain uses TRBV7-2 and TRBJ1-4; D not certain. There are 16 residues in the CDR3. The germline CDR1 and CDR2 sequences are SGHTA and FQGNSA. Trimming removed 5 bases at V and 2 bases at J, with 15 bases between. The CDR3 bases are TGTGCCAGCAGCCCAGTCGCCCCCCCTACTAATGAAAAACTGTTTTTT. It encodes CASSPVAPPTNEKLFF.

This clone appeared a single time. The chain recombines TRBV10-1 with TRBJ2-1; 12 bases agree with TRBD1. V shed 3 bases and J 8 bases; nucleotides not matched to a gene: 5. The CDR3 sequence is 15 residues long. CDR1 and CDR2 (germline): WNHNN, SYGVQD (reference sequence). In DNA form, the CDR3 reads TGCGCCAGCAGTGAATGGGACAGGGGGCCGGATGAGCAGTTCTTC. This translates into CASSEWDRGPDEQFF.

This clone has only a few counts. The chain has TRBV28 and TRBJ2-7; 7 nucleotides align to TRBD2. V lost 2 bases, J lost 6 bases, and 1 base stayed unmatched. Germline V gene lookup returns CDR1 MDHEN and CDR2 SYDVKM. This CDR3 has 12 amino acids. The DNA for the CDR3 is TGTGCCAGCAGTTTAGGGGGGGGCGAGCAGTACTTC. It encodes CASSLGGGEQYF.

This chain joins TRBV5-4 and TRBJ2-5; TRBD2 matches at 13 bases. V lost 5 bases to trimming and J lost 5 bases; unmatched junction nucleotides: 9. The germline V gene has CDR1 SGHNT and CDR2 YYREEE (reference sequence). The CDR3 sequence is 16 residues long. The CDR3 loop reads CASSDRTSGSVETQYF. The DNA of the CDR3 is TGTGCCAGCAGTGACAGGACTAGCGGGAGCGTCGAGACCCAGTACTTC. Based on the CDR3 plus reference TRBV5-4 and TRBJ2-5, the full variable domain is ETGVTQSPTHLIKTRGQQVTLRCSSQSGHNTVSWYQQALGQGPQFIFQYYREEENGRGNFPPRFSGLQFPNYSSELNVNALELDDSALYLCASSDRTSGSVETQYFGPGTRLLVL.

J is TRBJ2-7 and V is TRBV28, with 14 nucleotides matching TRBD2. The CDR3 is made up of 16 amino acids. Germline loops: CDR1 MDHEN, CDR2 SYDVKM. The ends lost 0 bases at V and 3 bases at J; junction bases unmatched: 1. The CDR3 protein is CASSLWGTSGSYEQYF. DNA for the CDR3: TGTGCCAGCAGTTTATGGGGGACTAGCGGGAGCTACGAGCAGTACTTC.

This chain joins TRBV7-8 and TRBJ2-1, with D perhaps matching TRBD1 (6 bases). The V gene's germline CDR1 is SGHVS and CDR2 FQNEAQ. The length of the CDR3 is 16 residues. Trimming took 5 bases from V and 4 from J, leaving 18 bases between them. The CDR3: CASSPKTGNGYNEQFF. CDR3 coding DNA: TGTGCCAGCAGCCCAAAAACAGGGAATGGTTACAATGAGCAGTTCTTC. The full variable domain, with the rest looked up from reference TRBV7-8 and TRBJ2-1, is GAGVSQSPRYKVAKRGQDVALRCDPISGHVSLFWYQQALGQGPEFLTYFQNEAQLDKSGLPSDRFFAERPEGSVSTLKIQRTQQEDSAVYLCASSPKTGNGYNEQFFGPGTRLTVL.

The CDR3 coding sequence is TGTGCCACCCGAAGACTTACCCCCTACGAGCAGTACTTC. This translates into CATRRLTPYEQYF. The J gene is TRBJ2-7, the V gene TRBV15, with D hard to call. Looked up from germline, CDR1 is LNHNV and CDR2 is YYDKDF (reference sequence). The V and J ends lost 8 bases and 2 bases respectively, with 13 bases between them. The CDR3 totals 13 residues.

V and J are TRBV4-1 and TRBJ2-3, with 8 bases aligning to TRBD2. The germline CDR1 and CDR2 sequences are MGHRA and YSYEKL. This CDR3 has 17 residues. V trimming: 0 bases; J trimming: 5 bases; junction bases outside the gene matches: 10. CDR3 bases: TGCGCCAGCAGCCAAGAGGAATCGGGAGGGTTTATAGATACGCAGTATTTT. Its protein product is CASSQEESGGFIDTQYF.

The chain has TRBV18 and TRBJ2-2; TRBD2 aligns across 13 bases. The CDR3 sequence is 17 residues long. Per the germline V gene, CDR1 is KGHSH and CDR2 is LQKENI. V shed 0 bases, J shed 3 bases, and the junction held 1 base outside the gene matches. CDR3 coding DNA: TGTGCCAGCTCACCACCGACTAGCGGGAGGTACACCGGGGAGCTGTTTTTT. This gives the protein CASSPPTSGRYTGELFF.

This clone was seen a single time. This chain connects TRBV15 to TRBJ2-1; 11 nucleotides agree with TRBD2. CDR1 and CDR2 (germline): LNHNV, YYDKDF (reference sequence). The junction had 8 bases not matched to a gene; V was cut back by 8 bases and J by 8 bases. The CDR3 sequence is 14 residues long. This chain's CDR3 is CATRPTSGKDEQFF. DNA of the CDR3: TGTGCCACCCGTCCGACTAGCGGGAAGGATGAGCAGTTCTTC.

This clone was counted between two and nine times. This chain links TRBV27 with TRBJ2-1; perhaps TRBD2 as D (6 bases). The germline V gene has CDR1 MNHEY and CDR2 SMNVEV (reference sequence). The length of the CDR3 is 13 residues. The V gene lost 6 bases and the J gene lost 8 bases, with 14 bases spanning the gap. CDR3 region: CASSLGTSYEQFF. The DNA for the CDR3 is TGTGCCAGCAGCCTCGGGACTTCGTATGAGCAGTTCTTC.

The V gene is TRBV7-2, the J gene TRBJ2-5; 13 bases are a match to TRBD2. The V gene end was trimmed by 3 bases and the J gene end by 4 bases; junction bases not matched to a gene: 2. The CDR3 extends over 15 amino acids. Germline V gives CDR1 SGHTA, CDR2 FQGNSA. The CDR3 loop reads CASSFGLAGVETQYF. In DNA form, the CDR3 reads TGTGCCAGCAGCTTCGGACTAGCGGGAGTAGAGACCCAGTACTTC.

V and J are TRBV6-6 and TRBJ2-7; perhaps TRBD2 as D (5 bases). V was cut by 6 bases and J by 0 bases, with 12 bases left in between. CDR3 size: 14 residues. Per germline, CDR1 MNHNY and CDR2 SVGAGI (reference sequence). This chain's CDR3 is CASRNTGFSYEQYF. The CDR3, as DNA: TGTGCCAGCAGGAACACGGGGTTCTCCTACGAGCAGTACTTC.

The chain has TRBV9 and TRBJ2-1; perhaps TRBD2 as D (6 bases). CDR3 length: 15 amino acids. Germline CDR1 and CDR2: SGDLS and YYNGEE. The V end was cut by 3 bases, the J end by 8 bases, with 18 bases between. The CDR3 protein is CASSGVDGGDHEQFF. The CDR3 bases are TGTGCCAGCAGCGGGGTGGATGGAGGGGACCATGAGCAGTTCTTC.

This chain joins TRBV6-5 and TRBJ2-1; D is uncertain. The germline V gene has CDR1 MNHEY and CDR2 SVGAGI. The CDR3 covers 15 residues. The germline V and J ends were trimmed by 6 bases and 5 bases, with 17 bases remaining between them. CDR3 nucleotides: TGTGCCAGCAGACTCGACACAAGTAACCACAATGAGCAGTTCTTC. Protein sequence: CASRLDTSNHNEQFF.

The gene calls are TRBV27 and TRBJ2-1; 12 bases line up with TRBD2. CDR1 and CDR2 (germline): MNHEY, SMNVEV (reference sequence). Trimming at V came to 6 bases and at J to 7 bases, leaving 10 bases not matched to a gene. This CDR3 is built from 16 residues. The CDR3 sequence is CASSSTTSGGVNEQFF. CDR3 bases: TGTGCCAGCAGCTCTACGACTAGCGGGGGCGTGAATGAGCAGTTCTTC.

This clone was observed a handful of times. This rearrangement joins TRBV28 to TRBJ1-4; tentatively, D is TRBD1 (5 bases). The CDR3 is made up of 13 amino acids. Per germline, CDR1 MDHEN and CDR2 SYDVKM. V lost 6 bases to trimming and J lost 6 bases, with 11 bases between them. CDR3 amino acids: CASRAAGDEKLFF. The CDR3 DNA follows: TGTGCCAGCAGGGCCGCGGGGGATGAAAAACTGTTTTTT.

The chain has TRBV2 and TRBJ2-1, with D possibly TRBD1 on 7 matching bases. The germline gives CDR1 SNHLY, CDR2 FYNNEI. There are 16 residues in the CDR3. V lost 5 bases and J lost 7, with 21 bases in between. The CDR3 spells CASSTNRGGVSNEQFF. In DNA form, the CDR3 reads TGTGCCAGCAGTACGAACAGGGGCGGGGTGTCTAATGAGCAGTTCTTC.

Concerning this clone: This CDR3 is also generated by other DNA sequences in the sample. This chain links TRBV6-1 with TRBJ1-5; D call uncertain. Germline CDR1 and CDR2: MNHNS and SASEGT. V lost 2 bases, J lost 6 bases, and 5 bases lay in between. The CDR3 loop spans 12 amino acids. The CDR3 DNA sequence: TGTGCCAGCAGTGAATTCCGTCAGCCCCAGCATTTT. Amino acids: CASSEFRQPQHF.